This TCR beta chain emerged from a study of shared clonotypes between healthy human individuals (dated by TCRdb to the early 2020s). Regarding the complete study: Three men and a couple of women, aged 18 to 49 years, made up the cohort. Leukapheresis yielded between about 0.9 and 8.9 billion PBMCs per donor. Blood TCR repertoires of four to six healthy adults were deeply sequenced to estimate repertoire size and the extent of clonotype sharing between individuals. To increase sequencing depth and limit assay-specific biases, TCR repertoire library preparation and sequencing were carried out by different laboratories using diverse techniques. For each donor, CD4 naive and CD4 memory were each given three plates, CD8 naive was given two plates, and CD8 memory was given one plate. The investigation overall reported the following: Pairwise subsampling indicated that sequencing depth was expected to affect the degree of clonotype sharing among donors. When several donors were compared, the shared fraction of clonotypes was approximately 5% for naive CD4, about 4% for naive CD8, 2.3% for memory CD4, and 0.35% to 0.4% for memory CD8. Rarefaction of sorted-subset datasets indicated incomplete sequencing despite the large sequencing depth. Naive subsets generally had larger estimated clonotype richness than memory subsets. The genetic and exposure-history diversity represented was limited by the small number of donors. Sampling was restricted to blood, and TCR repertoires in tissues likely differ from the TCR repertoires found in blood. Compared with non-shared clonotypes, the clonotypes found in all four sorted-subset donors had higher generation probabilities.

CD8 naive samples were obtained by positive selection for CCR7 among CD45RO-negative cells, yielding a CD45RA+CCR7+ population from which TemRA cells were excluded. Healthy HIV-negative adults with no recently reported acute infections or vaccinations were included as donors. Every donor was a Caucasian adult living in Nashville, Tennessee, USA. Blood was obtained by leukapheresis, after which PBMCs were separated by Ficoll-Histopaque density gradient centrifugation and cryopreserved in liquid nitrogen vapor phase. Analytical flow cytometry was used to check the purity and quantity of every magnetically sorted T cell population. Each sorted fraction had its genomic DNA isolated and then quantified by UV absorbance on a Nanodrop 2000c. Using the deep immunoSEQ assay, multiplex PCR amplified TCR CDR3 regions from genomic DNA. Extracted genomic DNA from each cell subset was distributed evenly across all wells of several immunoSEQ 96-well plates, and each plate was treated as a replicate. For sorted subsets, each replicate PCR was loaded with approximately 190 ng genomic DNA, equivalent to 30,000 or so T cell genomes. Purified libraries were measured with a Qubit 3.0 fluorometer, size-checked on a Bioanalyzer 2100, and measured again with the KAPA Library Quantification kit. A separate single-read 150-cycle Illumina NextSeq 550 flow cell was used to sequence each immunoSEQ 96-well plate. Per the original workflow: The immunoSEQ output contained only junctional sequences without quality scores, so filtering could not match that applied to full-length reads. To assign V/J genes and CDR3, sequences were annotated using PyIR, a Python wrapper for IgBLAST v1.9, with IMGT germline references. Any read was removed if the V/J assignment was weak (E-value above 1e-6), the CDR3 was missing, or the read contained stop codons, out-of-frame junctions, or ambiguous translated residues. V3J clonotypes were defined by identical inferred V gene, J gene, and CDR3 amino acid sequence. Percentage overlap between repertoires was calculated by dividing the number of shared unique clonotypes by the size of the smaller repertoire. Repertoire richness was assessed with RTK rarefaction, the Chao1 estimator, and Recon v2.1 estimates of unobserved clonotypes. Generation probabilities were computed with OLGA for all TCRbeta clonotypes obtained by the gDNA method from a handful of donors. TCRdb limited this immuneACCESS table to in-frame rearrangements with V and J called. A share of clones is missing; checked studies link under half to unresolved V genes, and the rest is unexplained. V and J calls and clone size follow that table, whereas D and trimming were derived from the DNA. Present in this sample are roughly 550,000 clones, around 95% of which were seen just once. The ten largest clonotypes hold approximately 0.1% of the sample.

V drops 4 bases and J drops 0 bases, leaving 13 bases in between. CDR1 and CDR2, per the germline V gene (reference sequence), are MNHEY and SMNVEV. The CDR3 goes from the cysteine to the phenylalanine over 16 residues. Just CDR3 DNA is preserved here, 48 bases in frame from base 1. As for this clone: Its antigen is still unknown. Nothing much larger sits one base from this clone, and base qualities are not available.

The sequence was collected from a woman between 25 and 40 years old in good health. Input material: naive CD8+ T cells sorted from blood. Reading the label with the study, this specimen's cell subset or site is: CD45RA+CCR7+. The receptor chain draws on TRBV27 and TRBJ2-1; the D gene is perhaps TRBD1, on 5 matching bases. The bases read TGTGCCAGCAGTTCTCACAACAGGACCTCCTACAATGAGCAGTTCTTC. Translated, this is CASSSHNRTSYNEQFF.